The rows below give T cell receptor beta chains drawn from one sample of a study of blood T cell repertoires in COVID-19. Only in-frame clones appear in the TCRdb table, and some are missing; sequencing was by immunoSEQ multiplex PCR. This table has about 180,000 clones, approximately 84% appearing once. The sequenced sample consisted of peripheral blood. Receptors originate from a human donor in a cohort sampled during active COVID-19. The conserved cysteine and the conserved F or W are not part of the CDR3 here. Each record gives: J gene, V gene, D gene, CDR3 protein. A D gene is named only where the DNA matches it firmly.

>TRBJ2-3|TRBV12-3/TRBV12-4|.
ASSKQRVDTQY
>TRBJ2-7|TRBV7-9|.
ASSWALSYEQY
>TRBJ1-2|TRBV19|.
ASSISGGYGYT
>TRBJ1-4|TRBV5-5|.
ASRRGATNEKLF
>TRBJ1-2|TRBV5-4|.
ASSLVGQTYGYT
>TRBJ1-5|TRBV19|.
ASSIRENQPQH
>TRBJ2-1|TRBV5-1|TRBD2
ASSLGGGSANEQF
>TRBJ2-7|TRBV6-1|.
ASSEASSGYEQY
>TRBJ2-1|TRBV7-8|TRBD2
ASSLGRLAGLEQF
>TRBJ1-2|TRBV5-3|.
ARSKAGTHYGYT
>TRBJ2-1|TRBV11-2|TRBD2
ASTLISGGSYNEQF
>TRBJ1-3|TRBV7-9|.
ASSSSQGNTIY
>TRBJ1-1|TRBV13|TRBD1
ASSLTGTGTTEAF
>TRBJ1-1|TRBV7-9|.
ASSVGSGEAF
>TRBJ2-3|TRBV9|TRBD1
ASSARQGTDTQY
>TRBJ1-5|TRBV24-1|.
ATSDLHTQGQPQH
>TRBJ2-1|TRBV6-6|TRBD2
ASSRLAGGPEDEQF
>TRBJ2-1|TRBV11-2|TRBD2
ASSRSLAGGFGNEQF
>TRBJ1-1|TRBV6-6|.
ASSYLRTGMNTEAF
>TRBJ2-2|TRBV5-1|TRBD1
ASSWGTANTGELF
>TRBJ2-5|TRBV15|TRBD1
ATSGTAKETQY
>TRBJ2-3|TRBV3-1/TRBV3-2|TRBD1
ASSQRTGYADTQY
>TRBJ1-1|TRBV18|.
ASSPEVYRENTEAF
>TRBJ2-3|TRBV19|TRBD1
ATGDRQRPTDTQY
>TRBJ1-5|TRBV19|.
ASRGNRRPQH
>TRBJ1-1|TRBV6-5|TRBD1
ASRDRGRDTEAF
>TRBJ1-2|TRBV10-3|.
AISEKGGYYGYT
>TRBJ2-2|TRBV11-3|TRBD2
ASSLGASGAPNTGELF
>TRBJ2-1|TRBV20-1|TRBD1
SASGDREINEQF
>TRBJ1-1|TRBV6-1|.
ASSERWGGGTEAF
>TRBJ1-5|TRBV15|.
ATSRGQERGSQH
>TRBJ2-7|TRBV11-2|TRBD2
ASSLSGGPNYEQY
>TRBJ2-7|TRBV7-2|TRBD2
ASSFSTSGGAYEQY
>TRBJ1-3|TRBV30|TRBD1
AWRGQGRNTIY
>TRBJ1-2|TRBV5-1|.
ASSLDQFNYGYT
>TRBJ1-1|TRBV5-1|.
ASSFQGNTEAF
>TRBJ2-3|TRBV6-6|TRBD1
ASSRGGTGDFGTDTQY
>TRBJ2-7|TRBV19|.
ASSIGARADTSYEQY
>TRBJ1-4|TRBV7-6|.
ASSLVPGSNEKLF
>TRBJ2-3|TRBV30|.
AWSSSGTDTQY
>TRBJ1-2|TRBV21-1|.
ASSKYGANYGYT
>TRBJ1-6|TRBV11-2|.
ASSLDTRGFNSPLH
>TRBJ1-1|TRBV3-1/TRBV3-2|.
ASTRTANTEAF
>TRBJ1-2|TRBV6-5|TRBD1
ASSTGQDGTGGYT
>TRBJ1-3|TRBV10-1|.
ASSPSSGNTIY
>TRBJ1-6|TRBV4-2|.
ASSQDRQGNSPLH
>TRBJ2-1|TRBV7-8|TRBD2
ASSLALIGGTYNEQF
>TRBJ1-1|TRBV5-4|TRBD1
ASSLGRGPTEAF
>TRBJ2-3|TRBV11-2|.
ASSPIGADTQY
>TRBJ2-5|TRBV6-5|.
ASSYGPGKTQY
>TRBJ1-2|TRBV3-1/TRBV3-2|.
ASRGQEGFYGYT
>TRBJ1-1|TRBV7-3|TRBD1
ASSLRQGSTEAF
>TRBJ1-2|TRBV9|TRBD1
ASQDRTYGYT
>TRBJ2-1|TRBV4-2|.
ASSQVRDNEQF
>TRBJ1-2|TRBV10-1|TRBD1
ASSFAGGAGYT
>TRBJ1-2|TRBV6-5|TRBD1
ASSGDSYGYT
>TRBJ1-5|TRBV2|.
ASSEGGSFNQPQH
>TRBJ1-1|TRBV5-4|TRBD1
ASSTIGTVYTEAF
>TRBJ2-2|TRBV5-1|.
ASSLVSGNTGELF